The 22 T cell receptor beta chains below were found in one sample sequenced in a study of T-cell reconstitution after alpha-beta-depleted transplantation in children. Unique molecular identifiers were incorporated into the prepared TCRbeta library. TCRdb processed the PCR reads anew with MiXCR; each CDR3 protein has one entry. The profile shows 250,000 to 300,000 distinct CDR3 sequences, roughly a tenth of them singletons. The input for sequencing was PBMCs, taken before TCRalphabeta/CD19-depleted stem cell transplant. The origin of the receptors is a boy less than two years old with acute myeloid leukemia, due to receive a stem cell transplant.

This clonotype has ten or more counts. The CDR3 loop is CASSPRQGALLYTKNIQYF. For the CDR3, the DNA is TGTGCCAGCAGTCCCCGACAGGGGGCCCTCCTTTATACCAAAAACATTCAGTACTTC. The V call is TRBV12-3 or TRBV12-4, the J call TRBJ2-4; TRBD1 agrees at 10 bases. The CDR3 has 19 amino acids. V was pared by 5 bases and J by 2 bases, with 15 bases of the junction left unmatched.

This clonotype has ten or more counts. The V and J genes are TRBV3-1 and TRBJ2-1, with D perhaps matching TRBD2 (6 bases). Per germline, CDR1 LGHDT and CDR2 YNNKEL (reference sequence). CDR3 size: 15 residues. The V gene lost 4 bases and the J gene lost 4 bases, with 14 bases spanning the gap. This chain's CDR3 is CASSRLGTGYNEQFF. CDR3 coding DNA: TGTGCCAGCAGCCGGCTGGGGACTGGGTACAATGAGCAGTTCTTC.

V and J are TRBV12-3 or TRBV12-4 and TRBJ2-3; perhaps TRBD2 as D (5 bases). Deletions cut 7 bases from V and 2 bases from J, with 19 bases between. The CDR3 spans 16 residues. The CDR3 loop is CASTGGPPVSTDTQYF. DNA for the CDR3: TGTGCCAGCACCGGAGGACCACCCGTCTCCACAGATACGCAGTATTTT.

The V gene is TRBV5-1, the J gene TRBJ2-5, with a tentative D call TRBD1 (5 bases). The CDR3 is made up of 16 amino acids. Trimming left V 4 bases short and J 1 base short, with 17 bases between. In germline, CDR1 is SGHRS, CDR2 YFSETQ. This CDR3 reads CASSNTGLGFQETQYF. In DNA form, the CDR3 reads TGCGCCAGCAGCAACACAGGTTTGGGGTTCCAAGAGACCCAGTACTTC.

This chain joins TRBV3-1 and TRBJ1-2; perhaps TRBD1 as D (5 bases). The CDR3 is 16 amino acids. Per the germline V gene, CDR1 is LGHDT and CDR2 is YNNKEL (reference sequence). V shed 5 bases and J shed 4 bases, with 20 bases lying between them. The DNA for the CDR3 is TGTGCCAGCAGCTTAAATTCCGGGACCGGAGCCTATGGCTACACCTTC. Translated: CASSLNSGTGAYGYTF. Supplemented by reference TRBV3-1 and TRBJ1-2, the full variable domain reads DTAVSQTPKYLVTQMGNDKSIKCEQNLGHDTMYWYKQDSKKFLKIMFSYNNKELIINETVPNRFSPKSPDKAHLNLHINSLELGDSAVYFCASSLNSGTGAYGYTFGSGTRLTVV.

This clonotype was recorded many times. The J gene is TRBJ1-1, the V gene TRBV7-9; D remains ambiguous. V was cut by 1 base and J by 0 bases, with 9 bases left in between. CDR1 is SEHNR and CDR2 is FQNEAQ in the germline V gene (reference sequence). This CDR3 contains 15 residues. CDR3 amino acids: CASSLVGQLNTEAFF. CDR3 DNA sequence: TGTGCCAGCAGCTTAGTAGGTCAGTTGAACACTGAAGCTTTCTTT. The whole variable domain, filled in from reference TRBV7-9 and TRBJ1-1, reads DTGVSQNPRHKITKRGQNVTFRCDPISEHNRLYWYRQTLGQGPEFLTYFQNEAQLEKSRLLSDRFSAERPKGSFSTLEIQRTEQGDSAMYLCASSLVGQLNTEAFFGQGTRLTVV.

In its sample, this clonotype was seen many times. This chain's CDR3 is CASSSISGRRMETQYF. DNA for the CDR3: TGTGCCAGCAGTTCTATAAGCGGGAGGAGAATGGAGACCCAGTACTTC. This chain connects TRBV28 to TRBJ2-5; the match to TRBD2 covers 9 bases. The CDR3 covers 16 residues. The junction had 11 bases not matched to a gene; V was cut back by 4 bases and J by 5 bases. Germline V gives CDR1 MDHEN, CDR2 SYDVKM. The whole variable domain, filled in from reference TRBV28 and TRBJ2-5, reads DVKVTQSSRYLVKRTGEKVFLECVQDMDHENMFWYRQDPGLGLRLIYFSYDVKMKEKGDIPEGYSVSREKKERFSLILESASTNQTSMYLCASSSISGRRMETQYFGPGTRLLVL.

The CDR3 protein is CASSLTPFRRVGAGGPYEQYF. The DNA of the CDR3 is TGCGCCAGCAGCCTAACCCCCTTTAGGAGGGTTGGAGCGGGAGGACCCTACGAGCAGTACTTC. This chain connects TRBV4-1 to TRBJ2-7; TRBD2 matches 9 bases. Germline V gives CDR1 MGHRA, CDR2 YSYEKL. The CDR3 is made up of 21 amino acids. V was clipped by 4 bases and J by 2 bases; unmatched bases: 24.

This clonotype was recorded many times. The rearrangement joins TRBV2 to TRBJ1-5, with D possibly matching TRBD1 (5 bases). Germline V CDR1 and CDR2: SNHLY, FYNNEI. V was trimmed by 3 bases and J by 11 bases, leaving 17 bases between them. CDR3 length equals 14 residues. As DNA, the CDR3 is TGTGCCAGCAGTGAGGAGGCAGGGAGTTTGGCCCAGCATTTT. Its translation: CASSEEAGSLAQHF.

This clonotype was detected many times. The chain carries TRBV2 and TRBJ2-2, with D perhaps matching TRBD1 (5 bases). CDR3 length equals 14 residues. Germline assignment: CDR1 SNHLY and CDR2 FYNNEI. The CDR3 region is CAAIRQIVTGELFF. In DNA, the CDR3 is TGTGCTGCCATAAGACAGATCGTCACCGGGGAGCTGTTTTTT.

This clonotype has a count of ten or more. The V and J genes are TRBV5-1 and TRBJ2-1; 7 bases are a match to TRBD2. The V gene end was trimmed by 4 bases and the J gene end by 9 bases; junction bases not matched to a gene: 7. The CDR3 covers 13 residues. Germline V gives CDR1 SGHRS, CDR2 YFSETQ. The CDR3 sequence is CASSEVGGVEQFF. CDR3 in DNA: TGCGCCAGCAGCGAAGTTGGGGGGGTTGAGCAGTTCTTC.

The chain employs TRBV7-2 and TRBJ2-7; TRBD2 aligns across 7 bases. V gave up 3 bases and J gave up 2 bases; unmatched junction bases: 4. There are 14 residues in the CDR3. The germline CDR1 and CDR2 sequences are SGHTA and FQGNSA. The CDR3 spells CASSFTGTTYEQYF. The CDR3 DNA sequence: TGTGCCAGCAGCTTCACCGGGACTACCTACGAGCAGTACTTC.

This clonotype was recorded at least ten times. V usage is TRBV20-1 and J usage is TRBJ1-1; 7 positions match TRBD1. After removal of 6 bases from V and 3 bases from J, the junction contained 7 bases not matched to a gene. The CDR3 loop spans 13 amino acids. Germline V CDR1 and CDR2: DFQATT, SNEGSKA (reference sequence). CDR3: CSARDSGDTEAFF. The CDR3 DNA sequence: TGCAGTGCCAGGGACAGTGGCGACACTGAAGCTTTCTTT.

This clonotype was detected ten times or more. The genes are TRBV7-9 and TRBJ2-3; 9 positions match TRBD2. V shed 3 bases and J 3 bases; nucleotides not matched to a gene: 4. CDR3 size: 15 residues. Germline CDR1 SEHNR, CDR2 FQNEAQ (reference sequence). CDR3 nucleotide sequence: TGTGCCAGCAGCTTTAGCGGGGGTCGTACAGATACGCAGTATTTT. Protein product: CASSFSGGRTDTQYF.

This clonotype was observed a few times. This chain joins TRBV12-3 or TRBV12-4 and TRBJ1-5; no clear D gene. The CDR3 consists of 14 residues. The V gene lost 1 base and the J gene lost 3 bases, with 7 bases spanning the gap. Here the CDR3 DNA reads TGTGCCAGCAGTTTAGGACTGAACAATCAGCCCCAGCATTTT. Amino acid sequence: CASSLGLNNQPQHF.

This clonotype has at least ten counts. CDR3 protein: CSVTRTSVRGEQFF. In nucleotides, the CDR3 is TGCAGTGTGACGAGGACTAGCGTGAGGGGGGAGCAGTTCTTC. The chain recombines TRBV20-1 with TRBJ2-1; 9 nucleotides match TRBD2. The CDR3 sequence is 14 residues long. Germline V gene data show CDR1 as DFQATT and CDR2 as SNEGSKA (reference sequence). Unmatched junction bases numbered 14, after V lost 7 bases and J lost 10 bases.

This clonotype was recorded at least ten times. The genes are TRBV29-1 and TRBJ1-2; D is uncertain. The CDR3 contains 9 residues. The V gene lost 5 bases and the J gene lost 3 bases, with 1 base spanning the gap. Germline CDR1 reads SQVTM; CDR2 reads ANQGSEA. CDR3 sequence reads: CSVHYGYTF. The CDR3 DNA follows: TGCAGCGTTCACTATGGCTACACCTTC.

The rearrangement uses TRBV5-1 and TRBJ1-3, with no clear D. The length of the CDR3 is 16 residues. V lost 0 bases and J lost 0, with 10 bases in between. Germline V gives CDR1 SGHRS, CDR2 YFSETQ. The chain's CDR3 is CASSLGLTDSGNTIYF. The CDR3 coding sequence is TGCGCCAGCAGCTTGGGCTTAACCGACTCTGGAAACACCATATATTTT. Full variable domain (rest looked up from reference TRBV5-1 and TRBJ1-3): KAGVTQTPRYLIKTRGQQVTLSCSPISGHRSVSWYQQTPGQGLQFLFEYFSETQRNKGNFPGRFSGRQFSNSRSEMNVSTLELGDSALYLCASSLGLTDSGNTIYFGEGSWLTVV.

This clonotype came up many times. CDR3 nucleotides: TGTGCCAGCAGCCATCGGACGGATAGGAGCCAGCCCCAGCATTTT. Translation gives CASSHRTDRSQPQHF. This rearrangement joins TRBV12-3 or TRBV12-4 to TRBJ1-5, with D hard to call. This CDR3 has 15 residues. The V end was cut by 6 bases, the J end by 7 bases, with 19 bases between.

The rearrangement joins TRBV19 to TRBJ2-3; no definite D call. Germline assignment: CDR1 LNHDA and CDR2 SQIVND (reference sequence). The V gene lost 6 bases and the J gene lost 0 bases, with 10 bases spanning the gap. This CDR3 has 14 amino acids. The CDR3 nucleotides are TGTGCCAGTAGGAATCAGCCTAGCACAGATACGCAGTATTTT. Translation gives CASRNQPSTDTQYF.

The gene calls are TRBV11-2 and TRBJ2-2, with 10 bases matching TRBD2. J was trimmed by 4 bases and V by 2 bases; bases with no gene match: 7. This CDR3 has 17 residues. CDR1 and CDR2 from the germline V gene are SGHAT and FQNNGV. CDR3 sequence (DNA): TGTGCCAGCAGCTTATGGCGTCTAGCGGGAGTCACCGGGGAGCTGTTTTTT. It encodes CASSLWRLAGVTGELFF.

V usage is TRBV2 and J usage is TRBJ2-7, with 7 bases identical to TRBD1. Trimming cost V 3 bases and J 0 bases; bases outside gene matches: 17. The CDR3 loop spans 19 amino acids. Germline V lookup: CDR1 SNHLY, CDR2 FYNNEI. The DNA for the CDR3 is TGTGCCAGCAGTGATCTCTCGGGGAGACAGGGCCCGAGCTCCTACGAGCAGTACTTC. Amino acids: CASSDLSGRQGPSSYEQYF. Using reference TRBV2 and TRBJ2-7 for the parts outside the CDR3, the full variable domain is EPEVTQTPSHQVTQMGQEVILRCVPISNHLYFYWYRQILGQKVEFLVSFYNNEISEKSEIFDDQFSVERPDGSNFTLKIRSTKLEDSAMYFCASSDLSGRQGPSSYEQYFGPGTRLTVT.